The subject of this entry is one T cell receptor (beta chain). Its antigen is not known. This sample stems from a study of response to subunit inactivated influenza vaccine. Study-wide points: Only a handful of new T cells, the authors suggested, are recruited with each seasonal influenza vaccination.

CDR3 size: 17 residues. CDR1 MNHEY and CDR2 SMNVEV come from the germline V gene (reference sequence). V was pared by 9 bases and J by 1 base, with 19 bases between. TCRdb used MiXCR to reprocess the RT-PCR reads, holding one entry per CDR3 protein. The table has 650,000 to 700,000 distinct CDR3 sequences, approximately 14% seen once. The sequenced sample was PBMCs from blood, obtained roughly 12 days after vaccination. The chain employs TRBV27 and TRBJ2-6; TRBD2 is a possible D gene (6 bases). This TCR was recovered from a man aged 45-65 years who received an inactivated influenza vaccine. Written as DNA, the CDR3 is TGTGCCAGTCGACTCTTAGGAGGGCCGTCTGGGGCCAACGTCCTGACTTTC. Translation gives CASRLLGGPSGANVLTF.